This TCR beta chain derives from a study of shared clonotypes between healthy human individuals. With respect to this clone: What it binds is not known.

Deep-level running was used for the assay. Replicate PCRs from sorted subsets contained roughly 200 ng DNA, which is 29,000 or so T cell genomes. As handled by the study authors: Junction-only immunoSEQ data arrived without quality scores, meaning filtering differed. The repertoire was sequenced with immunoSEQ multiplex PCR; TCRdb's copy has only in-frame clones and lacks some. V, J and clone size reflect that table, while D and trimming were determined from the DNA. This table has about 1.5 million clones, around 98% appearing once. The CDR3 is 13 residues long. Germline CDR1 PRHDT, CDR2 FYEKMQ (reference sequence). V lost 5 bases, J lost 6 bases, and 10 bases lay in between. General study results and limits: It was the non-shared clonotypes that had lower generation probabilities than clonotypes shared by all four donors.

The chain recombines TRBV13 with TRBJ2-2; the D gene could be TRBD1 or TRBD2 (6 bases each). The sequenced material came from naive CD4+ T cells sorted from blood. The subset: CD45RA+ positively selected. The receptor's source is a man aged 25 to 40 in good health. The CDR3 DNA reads TGTGCCAGCAGCCCCCGGGGGCCCGGGGAGCTGTTTTTT. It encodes CASSPRGPGELFF.